The 32 T cell receptor beta chains reported below all come from one sample, sequenced in a study of blood T cell repertoires in COVID-19. The protocol was immunoSEQ multiplex PCR, while the TCRdb copy is restricted to in-frame clones and leaves out a portion. The sample comprises roughly 150,000 clones, 87% of which are singletons, and under 6% rests with the top ten. The sample comprised peripheral blood. These receptors were obtained from a human donor in a cohort sampled during active COVID-19.

The chain couples TRBV5-1 to TRBJ2-6, with D perhaps TRBD1 (6 bases). The germline V and J ends were trimmed by 2 bases and 4 bases, with 10 bases remaining between them. CDR3 length equals 15 residues. Per the germline V gene, CDR1 is SGHRS and CDR2 is YFSETQ. CDR3 bases: TGCGCCAGCAGCTTATACAGGGCCGGGGCCAACGTCCTGACTTTC. Protein: CASSLYRAGANVLTF.

The genes are TRBV5-8 and TRBJ2-7; no firm D call. Germline values: CDR1 SGHTS, CDR2 YDEGEE. V was shortened by 0 bases and J by 2 bases, with 9 bases between the two germline ends. This CDR3 has 14 amino acids. The DNA of the CDR3 is TGTGCCAGCAGCTTGGACAGAACGACCTACGAGCAGTACTTC. Protein product: CASSLDRTTYEQYF.

V and J are TRBV28 and TRBJ2-5, with 8 positions matching TRBD2. The germline V gene has CDR1 MDHEN and CDR2 SYDVKM. Trimming removed 5 bases from V and 4 bases from J; junction bases left unmatched: 15. The CDR3 has 17 residues. Written as DNA, the CDR3 is TGTGCCAGCAGTCCGACCAGAACCGGGGGGGCGTCAGAGACCCAGTACTTC. Residues: CASSPTRTGGASETQYF.

In its sample, this clone was seen a few times. This chain joins TRBV4-1 and TRBJ1-1; perhaps TRBD1 as D (5 bases). Germline-derived CDR1 and CDR2 are MGHRA and YSYEKL. The CDR3 length is 15 residues. With 3 bases removed from V and 4 bases from J, the gap between germline ends came to 15 bases. The CDR3 spells CASSQVPRGGTEAFF. CDR3 DNA sequence: TGCGCCAGCAGCCAGGTCCCAAGGGGCGGCACTGAAGCTTTCTTT.

The CDR3 loop reads CASSWGEAQPQHF. CDR3 nucleotides: TGCGCCAGCAGCTGGGGCGAGGCTCAGCCCCAGCATTTT. V usage is TRBV5-1 and J usage is TRBJ1-5, with D tentatively TRBD1 (5 bases). Deletions cut 3 bases from V and 6 bases from J, with 10 bases between. From germline, CDR1 is SGHRS and CDR2 YFSETQ. CDR3 size: 13 residues.

This clone was detected a few times. The chain is built from TRBV7-9 and TRBJ2-5; D gene uncertain. Germline CDR1 reads SEHNR; CDR2 reads FQNEAQ (reference sequence). V lost 2 bases, J lost 5 bases, and 6 bases lay in between. This CDR3 has 12 residues. The CDR3 reads CASSLLRETQYF. For the CDR3, the DNA is TGTGCCAGCAGCTTATTGCGGGAGACCCAGTACTTC. Filled out from reference TRBV7-9 and TRBJ2-5, the complete variable domain reads DTGVSQNPRHKITKRGQNVTFRCDPISEHNRLYWYRQTLGQGPEFLTYFQNEAQLEKSRLLSDRFSAERPKGSFSTLEIQRTEQGDSAMYLCASSLLRETQYFGPGTRLLVL.

The rearrangement joins TRBV2 to TRBJ1-3; a weak D match, TRBD1 (6 bases). V was pared by 4 bases and J by 7 bases, with 14 bases between. This CDR3 has 14 amino acids. Germline CDR1 is SNHLY and CDR2 is FYNNEI. CDR3 amino acids: CASSAGSQGNTIYF. The CDR3 nucleotides are TGTGCCAGCAGTGCCGGGTCTCAGGGGAACACCATATATTTT.

The chain combines TRBV25-1 with TRBJ1-1; 8 bases match TRBD1. Germline assignment: CDR1 MGHDK and CDR2 SYGVNS. The V and J ends lost 6 bases and 5 bases, in that order; junction bases with no gene match: 5. This CDR3 contains 13 residues. CDR3 sequence: CASSGQGITEAFF. CDR3 nucleotide sequence: TGTGCCAGCAGCGGACAGGGTATAACTGAAGCTTTCTTT.

This clone was picked up a small number of times. V gene TRBV14 combines with J gene TRBJ1-2; TRBD1 is a possible D gene (6 bases). The V gene's germline CDR1 is SGHDN and CDR2 FVKESK. V dropped 4 bases and J dropped 2 bases, with 8 bases sitting between them. The CDR3 has 13 amino acids. This CDR3 is CASSPDRNYGYTF. In DNA form, the CDR3 reads TGTGCCAGCAGCCCCGACAGGAACTATGGCTACACCTTC.

The table lists this clone with a few counts. V is TRBV19 and J is TRBJ1-1; D is ambiguous. This CDR3 is 16 amino acids long. Germline V gene data show CDR1 as LNHDA and CDR2 as SQIVND (reference sequence). Trimming removed 6 bases at V and 0 bases at J, with 17 bases between. This CDR3 reads CASRSSYRQVNTEAFF. The CDR3 DNA is TGTGCCAGTAGGTCCTCCTATCGGCAGGTGAACACTGAAGCTTTCTTT.

This clone was seen once. This chain links TRBV9 with TRBJ2-1; TRBD2 might be the D (6 bases). Trimming left V 0 bases short and J 7 bases short, with 8 bases between. Germline CDR1 SGDLS, CDR2 YYNGEE. The CDR3 loop spans 13 amino acids. CDR3 in DNA: TGTGCCAGCAGCGTAGCCAGCGGGAATGAGCAGTTCTTC. Translated, it gives CASSVASGNEQFF.

V is TRBV3-1 (or the pseudogene TRBV3-2) and J is TRBJ2-5; TRBD2 aligns across 16 bases. The CDR3 has 19 amino acids. Germline V gene sequence: CDR1 LGHDT, CDR2 YNNKEL (reference sequence). V lost 3 bases, J lost 4 bases, and 11 bases stayed unmatched. The CDR3 nucleotides are TGTGCCAGCAGCCAGCCTCCCGGGACTAGCGGGGGGGCCGCAGAGACCCAGTACTTC. Translation gives CASSQPPGTSGGAAETQYF.

The rearrangement joins TRBV13 to TRBJ2-2; 8 bases agree with TRBD2. The CDR3 loop spans 18 amino acids. V lost 5 bases and J lost 4; bases outside the gene matches: 15. From germline, CDR1 is PRHDT and CDR2 FYEKMQ (reference sequence). The CDR3 sequence: CASSLDPLAGEGTGELFF. CDR3 nucleotide sequence: TGTGCCAGCAGCCTAGACCCCCTAGCGGGCGAGGGCACCGGGGAGCTGTTTTTT.

This clone appeared once. In nucleotides, the CDR3 is TGTGCCAGTAGTATAGTGGGGACTACGAGAGAGACCCAGTACTTC. As protein: CASSIVGTTRETQYF. The rearrangement joins TRBV19 to TRBJ2-5, with 7 positions matching TRBD2. There are 15 residues in the CDR3. Germline V gene sequence: CDR1 LNHDA, CDR2 SQIVND (reference sequence). The junction had 6 bases not matched to a gene; V was cut back by 1 base and J by 4 bases.

J is TRBJ2-5 and V is TRBV9; TRBD2 matches at 8 bases. Germline CDR1 reads SGDLS; CDR2 reads YYNGEE. There are 17 residues in the CDR3. J was trimmed by 1 base and V by 5 bases; bases with no gene match: 13. CDR3 nucleotides: TGTGCCAGCAGTCCCTCGAGGCAGCGGGGGTTCCAAGAGACCCAGTACTTC. This sequence encodes CASSPSRQRGFQETQYF.

This clone was seen more than once but under ten times. This rearrangement joins TRBV28 to TRBJ1-1; a weak D match, TRBD1 (6 bases). Trimming cost V 5 bases and J 2 bases, with 12 bases left between them. The CDR3 sequence is 14 residues long. Germline V lookup: CDR1 MDHEN, CDR2 SYDVKM. The CDR3 loop is CASSTRGTNTEAFF. The CDR3 DNA follows: TGTGCCAGCAGTACGAGGGGGACAAACACTGAAGCTTTCTTT.

DNA for the CDR3: TGTGCCAGCAGCTCCGGGACAGGGGCCTACGAGCAGTACTTC. Translation: CASSSGTGAYEQYF. The chain carries TRBV7-8 and TRBJ2-7, with TRBD1 identical over 10 bases. The ends lost 4 bases at V and 2 bases at J; junction bases unmatched: 2. From germline, CDR1 is SGHVS and CDR2 FQNEAQ. This CDR3 is built from 14 residues.

The V and J genes are TRBV30 and TRBJ2-7, with 8 bases matching TRBD2. V lost 4 bases to trimming and J lost 3 bases; unmatched junction nucleotides: 14. Germline-derived CDR1 and CDR2 are GTSNPN and SVGIG (reference sequence). CDR3 size: 16 residues. CDR3 loop: CAWTRTRTSSFYEQYF. CDR3 in DNA: TGTGCCTGGACCAGGACCAGGACTAGCTCGTTCTACGAGCAGTACTTC.

CDR3 loop: CASSTGIAYNEQFF. In nucleotides, the CDR3 is TGTGCCAGTAGTACAGGGATTGCTTACAATGAGCAGTTCTTC. The chain has TRBV19 and TRBJ2-1; the D gene is possibly TRBD1 (5 bases). CDR1 is LNHDA, CDR2 SQIVND, per germline (reference sequence). Deletions cut 4 bases from V and 4 bases from J, with 11 bases between. The CDR3 totals 14 residues.

This clone has just one count. The genes are TRBV6-5 and TRBJ2-7; D may be TRBD2 (5 bases). This CDR3 has 10 residues. Germline V CDR1 and CDR2: MNHEY, SVGAGI. Between the trimmed V and J ends, which lost 5 bases and 10 bases, there was a span of 9 bases. CDR3 DNA: TGTGCCAGCAGTAGACTATTCCAGTACTTC. Translating gives CASSRLFQYF.

The sample holds one count of this clone. The chain has TRBV29-1 and TRBJ1-4, with 7 bases fitting TRBD1. Germline assignment: CDR1 SQVTM and CDR2 ANQGSEA. With V trimmed by 6 bases and J by 3 bases, 7 bases remained unmatched. This CDR3 is 14 amino acids long. The CDR3 DNA follows: TGCAGCGTAAGACAGGGCATGTCTAATGAAAAACTGTTTTTT. Residues: CSVRQGMSNEKLFF. Based on the CDR3 plus reference TRBV29-1 and TRBJ1-4, the full variable domain is SAVISQKPSRDICQRGTSLTIQCQVDSQVTMMFWYRQQPGQSLTLIATANQGSEATYESGFVIDKFPISRPNLTFSTLTVSNMSPEDSSIYLCSVRQGMSNEKLFFGSGTQLSVL.

This rearrangement joins TRBV7-2 to TRBJ1-4, with 7 nucleotides matching TRBD1. This CDR3 has 15 amino acids. The trim removed 1 base at V and 5 bases at J, leaving 4 bases unmatched. Per the germline V gene, CDR1 is SGHTA and CDR2 is FQGNSA. The CDR3, as DNA: TGTGCCAGCAGCTTAGGGGACAGAGACAATGAAAAACTGTTTTTT. It specifies CASSLGDRDNEKLFF.

This rearrangement joins TRBV6-1 to TRBJ2-7, with 13 bases lining up with TRBD2. V gave up 2 bases and J gave up 4 bases; unmatched junction bases: 5. Per germline, CDR1 MNHNS and CDR2 SASEGT. The CDR3 consists of 16 residues. The DNA of the CDR3 is TGTGCCAGCAGTGAAACACTAGCGGGGGGGGGTTACGAGCAGTACTTC. This gives the protein CASSETLAGGGYEQYF.

This CDR3 is CASSLTGISTDTQYF. The CDR3 bases are TGTGCCAGCAGTTTGACAGGGATTAGCACAGATACGCAGTATTTT. The V and J genes are TRBV7-2 and TRBJ2-3; 7 nucleotides agree with TRBD1. Germline CDR1 reads SGHTA; CDR2 reads FQGNSA. The CDR3 runs 15 residues. V was pared by 6 bases and J by 0 bases, with 6 bases of the junction left unmatched.

The chain has TRBV7-3 and TRBJ2-2; 11 nucleotides line up with TRBD2. The CDR3 totals 18 residues. Germline-derived CDR1 and CDR2 are SGHTA and FQGTGA. V shed 5 bases, J shed 4 bases, and the junction held 12 bases outside the gene matches. The CDR3 region has the DNA TGTGCCAGCAGCCCCACACCCTCTAGCGGGGGGTCCACCGGGGAGCTGTTTTTT. The encoded protein is CASSPTPSSGGSTGELFF.

CDR3 sequence: CASRISGGAENEQFF. The CDR3 DNA is TGTGCCAGCAGAATTAGCGGGGGGGCCGAAAATGAGCAGTTCTTC. The chain is built from TRBV27 and TRBJ2-1; 11 bases line up with TRBD2. The CDR3 runs 15 residues. Germline lookup yields CDR1 MNHEY and CDR2 SMNVEV (reference sequence). The J segment lost 7 bases and the V segment lost 6 bases, leaving 8 bases of the junction unmatched.

The rearrangement links TRBV7-9 to TRBJ1-1; D is unclear. This CDR3 contains 14 residues. Per germline, CDR1 SEHNR and CDR2 FQNEAQ (reference sequence). V dropped 1 base and J dropped 5 bases, with 11 bases sitting between them. DNA for the CDR3: TGTGCCAGCAGCTTAGGACCCCGGGGAACTGAAGCTTTCTTT. Encoded protein: CASSLGPRGTEAFF.

The chain combines TRBV28 with TRBJ1-2; maybe TRBD1 (5 bases). CDR3 length: 16 amino acids. V was trimmed by 5 bases and J by 2 bases, leaving 18 bases between them. Germline-derived CDR1 and CDR2 are MDHEN and SYDVKM. The CDR3 here is CASSLGGGVGNYGYTF. CDR3 sequence (DNA): TGTGCCAGCAGTCTGGGGGGAGGGGTGGGAAACTATGGCTACACCTTC.

CDR3 amino acids: CASSLSGRGVDEQFF. The CDR3 DNA sequence: TGCGCCAGCAGCTTATCCGGGAGGGGAGTCGATGAGCAGTTCTTC. This chain connects TRBV5-1 to TRBJ2-1; 8 nucleotides agree with TRBD2. V lost 2 bases to trimming and J lost 8 bases; unmatched junction nucleotides: 9. The CDR3 covers 15 residues. Germline V gene data show CDR1 as SGHRS and CDR2 as YFSETQ. The full variable domain, with the rest looked up from reference TRBV5-1 and TRBJ2-1, is KAGVTQTPRYLIKTRGQQVTLSCSPISGHRSVSWYQQTPGQGLQFLFEYFSETQRNKGNFPGRFSGRQFSNSRSEMNVSTLELGDSALYLCASSLSGRGVDEQFFGPGTRLTVL.

This chain links TRBV11-3 with TRBJ2-3; TRBD1 agrees at 10 bases. The V segment lost 5 bases and the J segment 5 bases; nucleotides outside the gene matches: 10. Germline-derived CDR1 and CDR2 are SGHNT and YENEEA. This CDR3 has 16 residues. The CDR3 DNA reads TGTGCCAGCAGCCTTCCGGGACAGGGGACTCAAGATACGCAGTATTTT. Translating gives CASSLPGQGTQDTQYF.

The chain carries TRBV4-2 and TRBJ1-2; D gene uncertain. The germline CDR1 and CDR2 sequences are LGHNA and YNFKEQ. The length of the CDR3 is 15 residues. Trimming removed 0 bases from V and 2 bases from J, with 10 bases in between. The CDR3 loop reads CASSQDLAGNYGYTF. The CDR3 nucleotides read TGTGCCAGCAGCCAAGATCTCGCGGGGAACTATGGCTACACCTTC.

The CDR3 sequence is CASVPTNTDTQYF. CDR3 DNA: TGTGCCAGCGTCCCTACGAACACAGATACGCAGTATTTT. The chain employs TRBV12-3 or TRBV12-4 and TRBJ2-3; D gene ambiguous. The CDR3 is made up of 13 amino acids. The V end was cut by 8 bases, the J end by 2 bases, with 11 bases between.